This T cell receptor (beta chain) was identified during a study of T cells after yellow fever vaccination. Study overall: It was SMART-Seq v4 Ultra Low Input that prepared the fractions with low cell numbers. Overall study findings and caveats: Abundant clonotypes from the bulk population could get into FACS-sorted repertoires as contaminants. A limited proportion of clonotypes was detected within both the CD4 and CD8 compartments.

Ten or more counts support this clonotype. The antigen is unknown. In TCRdb, the 5' RACE reads were re-called with MiXCR into one record per CDR3 protein. This table holds approximately 240,000 distinct CDR3 sequences, approximately 3.5% found once. This CDR3 is built from 15 residues. The V and J ends lost 4 bases and 6 bases respectively, with 18 bases between them. Germline CDR1 is SGHRS and CDR2 is YFSETQ. The clonotype originates from a man aged 18 to 35 who received the YFV17D yellow fever vaccine. The specimen comprised PBMCs, sampled 15 days after the yellow fever booster vaccination. The gene calls are TRBV5-1 and TRBJ2-3; D might be TRBD2 (7 bases). The CDR3 DNA is TGCGCCAGCAGCCGTGGGGGGACGGGGGGCGATACGCAGTATTTT. Encoded protein: CASSRGGTGGDTQYF.